This T cell receptor (beta chain) was sequenced in a study of sequential checkpoint blockade in melanoma. In the study overall: Arm A got nivolumab then ipilimumab; arm B the reverse, 1:1.

The CDR3 consists of 18 residues. The V gene's germline CDR1 is MGHRA and CDR2 YSYEKL. The V segment lost 1 base and the J segment 5 bases; nucleotides outside the gene matches: 14. Treatment denoted: randomized to nivolumab then ipilimumab (arm A) or the reverse (arm B). Live CD3+CD8+ CD19− CD56− cells were sorted from PBMCs. This clone was seen once. Assay: immunoSEQ multiplex PCR; the TCRdb copy retains only in-frame clones and omits some. The profile shows 15,000 to 20,000 clones, 72% of them singletons. The rearrangement joins TRBV4-1 to TRBJ2-1; 7 nucleotides align to TRBD2. The sequence was obtained from a human donor with melanoma. The sample consisted of CD8+ T cells sorted from blood (inferred from file names), taken from a patient given nivolumab and ipilimumab in sequence. This CDR3 reads CASSQGYRTVAGHNEQFF. CDR3 nucleotides: TGCGCCAGCAGCCAAGGTTATAGGACGGTAGCGGGCCACAATGAGCAGTTCTTC.